These 16 T cell receptor beta chains originate from one sample sequenced in a study of PD-L1 blockade in urothelial cancer. Documented time point: pretreatment peripheral blood. Libraries were prepared by immunoSEQ multiplex PCR; TCRdb keeps only in-frame clonotypes and omits some of them. The table shows around 79,000 clones, with 85% occurring only once. The input for sequencing was PBMCs, taken around atezolizumab (anti-PD-L1) treatment. These receptors originate from a man aged 35-49 years with urothelial cancer.

The chain joins TRBV12-5 to TRBJ2-7; no clear D gene. V was pared by 0 bases and J by 4 bases, with 16 bases between. The germline V gene encodes CDR1 LGHNT and CDR2 FRNRAP. The CDR3 sequence is 16 residues long. The CDR3 spells CASGLVLSGTVYEQYF. Written as DNA, the CDR3 is TGTGCTAGTGGTTTGGTATTGTCAGGAACAGTGTACGAGCAGTACTTC.

This CDR3 reads CASSLWRTTGSTYEQYF. The CDR3 region has the DNA TGTGCCAGCAGTTTATGGAGAACGACAGGGTCCACCTACGAGCAGTACTTC. The chain combines TRBV28 with TRBJ2-7, with 7 bases matching TRBD1. Per the germline V gene, CDR1 is MDHEN and CDR2 is SYDVKM. Unmatched junction bases numbered 10, after V lost 0 bases and J lost 2 bases. There are 17 residues in the CDR3.

The chain is built from TRBV6-5 and TRBJ2-7, with a weak D call TRBD2 (6 bases). CDR1 is MNHEY, CDR2 SVGAGI, per germline. The germline V and J ends were trimmed by 7 bases and 3 bases, with 16 bases remaining between them. The CDR3 contains 14 residues. The CDR3 coding sequence is TGTGCCAGCACGGCCCTCGGGGGTTTCTACGAGCAGTACTTC. Its protein product is CASTALGGFYEQYF.

The rearrangement joins TRBV7-2 to TRBJ2-1; D is possibly TRBD2 (6 bases). Trimming took off 1 base at V and 9 bases at J, with 13 bases between the two ends. Germline CDR1 SGHTA, CDR2 FQGNSA. This CDR3 is built from 14 residues. The CDR3: CASSLVGSGSEQFF. CDR3 nucleotide sequence: TGTGCCAGCAGCTTAGTCGGGAGTGGGAGTGAGCAGTTCTTC.

The rearrangement uses TRBV6-1 and TRBJ2-7; 8 positions agree with TRBD1. J was trimmed by 4 bases and V by 4 bases; bases with no gene match: 6. Per germline, CDR1 MNHNS and CDR2 SASEGT. The CDR3 has 14 residues. For the CDR3, the DNA is TGTGCCAGCAGTGGAACAGGGGGAAGGTACGAGCAGTACTTC. It encodes CASSGTGGRYEQYF.

The chain couples TRBV10-2 to TRBJ2-3; tentatively, D is TRBD1 (5 bases). Germline CDR1 reads WSHSY; CDR2 reads SAAADI. Trimming left V 2 bases short and J 4 bases short, with 19 bases between. The CDR3 contains 17 residues. The CDR3: CASSEKGQRPPPDTQYF. The DNA of the CDR3 is TGCGCCAGCAGTGAGAAGGGGCAACGTCCCCCCCCAGATACGCAGTATTTT.

The CDR3 nucleotides are TGTGCCAGCAGTCGCCTCGGGGTCCATAGACCGTTCTTC. Translated, it gives CASSRLGVHRPFF. This rearrangement joins TRBV27 to TRBJ2-1, with D possibly being TRBD2 (5 bases). The CDR3 spans 13 residues. Germline-derived CDR1 and CDR2 are MNHEY and SMNVEV (reference sequence). V was pared by 5 bases and J by 15 bases, with 20 bases between.

The count of this clone is one. The J gene is TRBJ2-7, the V gene TRBV28, with 7 bases that match TRBD1. CDR1 is MDHEN and CDR2 is SYDVKM in the germline V gene. The CDR3 is made up of 15 amino acids. Losses at the gene ends were 1 base for V and 2 bases for J; bases not matched to a gene: 5. CDR3: CASSLSLGTAYEQYF. The CDR3 DNA follows: TGTGCCAGCAGTTTATCACTCGGGACAGCCTACGAGCAGTACTTC. The full variable domain, rest sourced from reference TRBV28 and TRBJ2-7, is DVKVTQSSRYLVKRTGEKVFLECVQDMDHENMFWYRQDPGLGLRLIYFSYDVKMKEKGDIPEGYSVSREKKERFSLILESASTNQTSMYLCASSLSLGTAYEQYFGPGTRLTVT.

Of note for this clone: Relative to the germline gene, one junction end is altered; a read error may explain this. The genes are TRBV11-2 and TRBJ2-7; a weak D match, TRBD1 (5 bases). The germline V gene has CDR1 SGHAT and CDR2 FQNNGV. The CDR3 totals 12 residues. CDR3 bases: TGTGCCAGCAGCTCTCAACACAGGTCGGGTTTCTTC. Translated: CASSSQHRSGFF. The full variable domain, in which reference TRBV11-2 and TRBJ2-7 provide the parts outside the CDR3, is EAGVAQSPRYKIIEKRQSVAFWCNPISGHATLYWYQQILGQGPKLLIQFQNNGVVDDSQLPKDRFSAERLKGVDSTLKIQPAKLEDSAVYLCASSSQHRSGFFGPGTRLTVT.

In this sample, this clone turned up once. The chain uses TRBV28 and TRBJ2-3; tentative D call: TRBD2 (5 bases). V was trimmed by 5 bases and J by 10 bases, leaving 13 bases between them. The CDR3 contains 12 residues. Looked up from germline, CDR1 is MDHEN and CDR2 is SYDVKM. CDR3 in DNA: TGTGCCAGCAGTACGGACCTCGGGGCGCAGTATTTT. Amino acids: CASSTDLGAQYF.

The CDR3 here is CASSLYPARGQDNEQFF. The CDR3, as DNA: TGTGCCAGCAGTCTCTACCCCGCCAGGGGGCAGGACAATGAGCAGTTCTTC. The chain is built from TRBV27 and TRBJ2-1; 8 bases are a match to TRBD1. This CDR3 comprises 17 residues. CDR1 is MNHEY and CDR2 is SMNVEV in the germline V gene (reference sequence). After removal of 5 bases from V and 5 bases from J, the junction contained 14 bases not matched to a gene.

This chain joins TRBV19 and TRBJ2-1, with TRBD2 as a possible D gene (5 bases). The V and J ends lost 10 bases and 1 base respectively, with 11 bases between them. The CDR3 sequence is 13 residues long. CDR1 and CDR2 (germline): LNHDA, SQIVND (reference sequence). In nucleotides, the CDR3 is TGTGCCATAAGCGGAGCTTCCTACAATGAGCAGTTCTTC. Protein: CAISGASYNEQFF.

As DNA, the CDR3 is TGCAGCGTCGCAAGCGGTAGCTCCTACAATGAGCAGTTCTTC. The encoded protein is CSVASGSSYNEQFF. The rearrangement uses TRBV29-1 and TRBJ2-1; D may be TRBD2 (5 bases). Germline V lookup: CDR1 SQVTM, CDR2 ANQGSEA. The ends were cut back, 6 bases at V and 0 bases at J, with 12 bases in the middle. This CDR3 spans 14 amino acids.

The chain couples TRBV28 to TRBJ2-3, with 9 bases lining up with TRBD2. The CDR3 is made up of 15 amino acids. V lost 8 bases and J lost 0; bases outside the gene matches: 6. Germline V gives CDR1 MDHEN, CDR2 SYDVKM. The CDR3 nucleotides are TGTGCCAGCGCGAGGCTAGCGGGGAGCACAGATACGCAGTATTTT. Translated: CASARLAGSTDTQYF.

This clone has just one count. The chain combines TRBV6-6 with TRBJ1-5; D perhaps matches TRBD1 (5 bases). The ends were cut back, 2 bases at V and 5 bases at J, with 10 bases in the middle. Germline lookup yields CDR1 MNHNY and CDR2 SVGAGI (reference sequence). This CDR3 comprises 14 residues. Here the CDR3 DNA reads TGTGCCAGCAGTTACGGGGGGGTTGATCAGCCCCAGCATTTT. Protein sequence: CASSYGGVDQPQHF.

The chain's CDR3 is CAVLRATTGGGELFF. CDR3 sequence (DNA): TGTGCCGTACTCCGGGCCACTACGGGAGGCGGGGAGCTGTTTTTT. The chain uses TRBV9 and TRBJ2-2; 7 nucleotides match TRBD2. The V segment lost 10 bases and the J segment 7 bases; nucleotides outside the gene matches: 16. CDR3 size: 15 residues. The germline gives CDR1 SGDLS, CDR2 YYNGEE.